Below are 18 T cell receptor beta chains sequenced from a single sample in a study of beta chain features in type 1 diabetes. What was sequenced were expressed TCRB transcripts, since all of the isolated RNA had been reverse transcribed. Profiled with immunoSEQ multiplex PCR; TCRdb holds only in-frame clones, not every one. The sample consists of about 160,000 clones, approximately 9.1% of them appearing once. Source material: central memory CD4+ T cells from blood. The receptors here all came from a woman under 30 in good health.

This clone was counted between two and nine times. V and J are TRBV6-5 and TRBJ1-4; the match to TRBD1 covers 7 bases. V dropped 6 bases and J dropped 8; count of bases not matched to a gene: 9. This CDR3 region has 14 residues. Looked up from germline, CDR1 is MNHEY and CDR2 is SVGAGI. The CDR3 sequence is CASSNDRVGEKLFF. The CDR3 bases are TGTGCCAGCAGCAACGACAGGGTTGGGGAAAAACTGTTTTTT.

V is TRBV5-1 and J is TRBJ2-3, with D tentatively TRBD2 (5 bases). The length of the CDR3 is 15 residues. In germline, CDR1 is SGHRS, CDR2 YFSETQ. The germline V and J ends were trimmed by 1 base and 0 bases, with 9 bases remaining between them. The CDR3, as DNA: TGCGCCAGCAGCTTGAGCGGCCTGAGCACAGATACGCAGTATTTT. Amino acid sequence: CASSLSGLSTDTQYF.

This clone came up a few times. The rearrangement uses TRBV7-2 and TRBJ2-3, with D tentatively TRBD1 (6 bases). Germline V lookup: CDR1 SGHTA, CDR2 FQGNSA. The CDR3 runs 16 residues. The V end lost 1 base, the J end lost 1 base, and 12 bases lay between the germline ends. The CDR3 loop reads CASSLGGGGRTDTQYF. For the CDR3, the DNA is TGTGCCAGCAGCTTAGGGGGTGGGGGCCGCACAGATACGCAGTATTTT. Full variable domain (rest looked up from reference TRBV7-2 and TRBJ2-3): GAGVSQSPSNKVTEKGKDVELRCDPISGHTALYWYRQSLGQGLEFLIYFQGNSAPDKSGLPSDRFSAERTGGSVSTLTIQRTQQEDSAVYLCASSLGGGGRTDTQYFGPGTRLTVL.

This clone was picked up a small number of times. The rearrangement uses TRBV5-1 and TRBJ2-5; 8 bases match TRBD1. The CDR3 is 16 amino acids. Looked up from germline, CDR1 is SGHRS and CDR2 is YFSETQ. The junction had 9 bases not matched to a gene; V was cut back by 4 bases and J by 1 base. CDR3 bases: TGCGCCAGCAGCGACCTCGGGACAGGCTTCCAAGAGACCCAGTACTTC. Its translation: CASSDLGTGFQETQYF.

This clone occurred a few times. The chain combines TRBV6-5 with TRBJ2-7; TRBD1 matches at 8 bases. Per the germline V gene, CDR1 is MNHEY and CDR2 is SVGAGI. CDR3 length: 13 residues. The V gene end was trimmed by 6 bases and the J gene end by 3 bases; junction bases not matched to a gene: 4. This chain's CDR3 is CASRRTGNYEQYF. CDR3 DNA: TGTGCCAGCAGACGGACAGGGAACTACGAGCAGTACTTC.

This clone showed up just a few times. The chain combines TRBV29-1 with TRBJ2-7; D is perhaps TRBD2 (5 bases). The germline V gene has CDR1 SQVTM and CDR2 ANQGSEA. Trimming shortened V by 4 bases and J by 1 base, and 8 bases separated the two germline ends. The CDR3 runs 12 residues. The CDR3 here is CSVGWESYEQYF. As DNA, the CDR3 is TGCAGCGTTGGTTGGGAGTCCTACGAGCAGTACTTC.

The chain has TRBV4-2 and TRBJ1-1; perhaps TRBD1 as D (5 bases). The CDR3 sequence is 14 residues long. The germline gives CDR1 LGHNA, CDR2 YNFKEQ. The ends were cut back, 4 bases at V and 3 bases at J, with 12 bases in the middle. The CDR3, as DNA: TGTGCCAGCAGCCGCGGGGGAGTCGACACTGAAGCTTTCTTT. Translating it yields CASSRGGVDTEAFF.

The rearrangement uses TRBV7-6 and TRBJ2-2; a possible D gene is TRBD1 (5 bases). Trimming stripped 5 bases from V and 2 bases from J, with 6 bases between. The CDR3 loop spans 13 amino acids. Germline V gives CDR1 SGHVS, CDR2 FNYEAQ. The CDR3 loop is CASSRGNTGELFF. Here the CDR3 DNA reads TGTGCCAGCAGCAGGGGTAACACCGGGGAGCTGTTTTTT. Using reference TRBV7-6 and TRBJ2-2 for the parts outside the CDR3, the full variable domain is GAGVSQSPRYKVTKRGQDVALRCDPISGHVSLYWYRQALGQGPEFLTYFNYEAQQDKSGLPNDRFSAERPEGSISTLTIQRTEQRDSAMYRCASSRGNTGELFFGEGSRLTVL.

This clone was counted between two and nine times. The gene calls are TRBV7-9 and TRBJ2-3; TRBD2 matches at 7 bases. Germline-derived CDR1 and CDR2 are SEHNR and FQNEAQ (reference sequence). V lost 3 bases to trimming and J lost 2 bases; unmatched junction nucleotides: 11. The CDR3 loop spans 17 amino acids. The CDR3 region has the DNA TGTGCCAGCAGCTTCCCGCCTCGGCTAGCGGTCACAGATACGCAGTATTTT. It translates to CASSFPPRLAVTDTQYF.

V gene TRBV29-1 combines with J gene TRBJ2-5; D is perhaps TRBD2 (6 bases). This CDR3 spans 11 amino acids. The V gene lost 3 bases and the J gene lost 11 bases, with 13 bases spanning the gap. Germline V gene sequence: CDR1 SQVTM, CDR2 ANQGSEA. CDR3 protein: CSVDRGSEQYF. The CDR3 nucleotides are TGCAGCGTTGATCGGGGGAGTGAGCAGTACTTC.

This chain joins TRBV6-5 and TRBJ1-1; D not resolved. Germline-derived CDR1 and CDR2 are MNHEY and SVGAGI. V dropped 6 bases and J dropped 7 bases, with 9 bases sitting between them. The CDR3 extends over 11 amino acids. This chain's CDR3 is CASREGGEAFF. The CDR3 DNA follows: TGTGCCAGCAGGGAGGGCGGTGAAGCTTTCTTT.

To note about this clone: Other DNA sequences within the sample encode an identical CDR3. The gene calls are TRBV29-1 and TRBJ2-1, with 7 bases that match TRBD1. The CDR3 runs to 14 residues. The V gene's germline CDR1 is SQVTM and CDR2 ANQGSEA. V gave up 4 bases and J gave up 0 bases; unmatched junction bases: 3. The CDR3 DNA sequence: TGCAGCGTTGGAGGGGGCAGCTCCTACAATGAGCAGTTCTTC. It codes for CSVGGGSSYNEQFF.

A few counts support this clone. The rearrangement joins TRBV25-1 to TRBJ2-1, with unresolved D. V was shortened by 4 bases and J by 5 bases, with 12 bases between the two germline ends. The CDR3 is made up of 14 amino acids. CDR1 is MGHDK and CDR2 is SYGVNS in the germline V gene. CDR3 protein: CASSGSLDNNEQFF. The DNA for the CDR3 is TGTGCCAGCAGTGGCAGTTTAGACAACAATGAGCAGTTCTTC.

V is TRBV2 and J is TRBJ2-1, with TRBD2 matching 12 bases. Germline trimming cut 7 bases from V and 4 bases from J; bases unmatched to any gene: 5. The CDR3 covers 15 residues. From germline, CDR1 is SNHLY and CDR2 FYNNEI. The DNA for the CDR3 is TGTGCCAGCATGGAGACTAGCGGGAGATACAATGAGCAGTTCTTC. Protein sequence: CASMETSGRYNEQFF. The whole variable domain, filled in from reference TRBV2 and TRBJ2-1, reads EPEVTQTPSHQVTQMGQEVILRCVPISNHLYFYWYRQILGQKVEFLVSFYNNEISEKSEIFDDQFSVERPDGSNFTLKIRSTKLEDSAMYFCASMETSGRYNEQFFGPGTRLTVL.

In this sample, this clone turned up a few times. The chain has TRBV18 and TRBJ1-1, with D perhaps matching TRBD1 (6 bases). This CDR3 region has 16 residues. Germline CDR1 KGHSH, CDR2 LQKENI. Trimming shortened V by 1 base and J by 0 bases, and 12 bases separated the two germline ends. CDR3 loop: CASSPRGGPMNTEAFF. The CDR3 bases are TGTGCCAGCTCACCACGGGGGGGGCCCATGAACACTGAAGCTTTCTTT. The full variable domain, completed using reference TRBV18 and TRBJ1-1, is NAGVMQNPRHLVRRRGQEARLRCSPMKGHSHVYWYRQLPEEGLKFMVYLQKENIIDESGMPKERFSAEFPKEGPSILRIQQVVRGDSAAYFCASSPRGGPMNTEAFFGQGTRLTVV.

The gene calls are TRBV7-9 and TRBJ1-6; D might be TRBD1 (5 bases). Germline V gene data show CDR1 as SEHNR and CDR2 as FQNEAQ (reference sequence). V lost 4 bases to trimming and J lost 9 bases, with 13 bases between them. The CDR3 totals 14 residues. The CDR3 here is CASSSGGEFSPLHF. The CDR3 coding sequence is TGTGCCAGCAGCTCGGGGGGTGAATTTTCACCCCTCCACTTT.

Here the CDR3 DNA reads TGTGCCAGCTTTTCAAGACTAGCGGGGGTTGGTGAGCAGTTCTTC. Its translation: CASFSRLAGVGEQFF. The V call is TRBV2, the J call TRBJ2-1, with 12 nucleotides matching TRBD2. V shed 8 bases and J 9 bases; nucleotides not matched to a gene: 11. CDR1 is SNHLY and CDR2 is FYNNEI in the germline V gene. This CDR3 contains 15 residues.

This clone has more than one count but fewer than ten. The J gene is TRBJ2-7, the V gene TRBV6-6; 7 nucleotides align to TRBD1. The CDR3 length is 14 residues. CDR1 is MNHNY and CDR2 is SVGAGI in the germline V gene (reference sequence). Trimming removed 6 bases from V and 7 bases from J; junction bases left unmatched: 12. The CDR3 sequence is CASRGRDSLGEQYF. CDR3 sequence (DNA): TGTGCCAGCAGAGGAAGGGACAGCCTTGGAGAGCAGTACTTC.